This TCR beta chain was captured by sequencing in a study of radiation and T cells in renal cell carcinoma (dated by TCRdb to the early 2020s). Looking at the study overall: Samples came from a clinical trial, in which primary renal cell carcinomas received 15 Gy stereotactic body radiation therapy followed by nephrectomy 4 weeks later. In total, about 51 samples underwent TCR beta sequencing: some 25 tumors plus 27 peripheral blood samples. A total of 4 million to 5 million unique CDR3 nucleotide sequences, encoding 2,500,000 or so unique CDR3 amino acid sequences, were found across all 50 or so samples.

This clone was recorded once. Its binding antigen is unknown. No qualities accompany the bases; no much larger clone lies one base away. From the germline V gene (reference sequence), CDR1 is SGHNT and CDR2 is YYREEE. Inclusive of the bounding cysteine and phenylalanine, the CDR3 is 15 residues long. The CDR3 DNA has 45 bases and is translated from base 1. The germline ends are 15 bases apart after V is trimmed by 3 bases and J by 4 bases. Following the manufacturer's recommendations, the immunoSEQ kit was used to generate TCR beta libraries from genomic DNA. For library preparation, a first multiplex PCR was performed with proprietary primers, followed by a second PCR in which unique barcodes were added, and bead cleanups were performed after each round. Each sample batch included a kit-provided positive control reaction and a negative control reaction. The final libraries were assessed on an Agilent 4200 TapeStation D1000 ScreenTape, pooled by volume, and quantified by qPCR. An Illumina NextSeq500 fitted with a MidOutput 150-cycle cartridge performed the sequencing, running 156 Read1 cycles and 15 Index1 cycles with the kit's custom primers. The pooled library was loaded at roughly 1 pM with 20% PhiX control spiked in. The paper's processing steps were these. Vendor-processed data were analyzed in R, and a clonotype was defined as all T cells sharing the same CDR3 nucleotide sequence. In the clone abundance analyses, frequencies were normalized to the 10,000 most abundant clones in each sample. Public T cell clones, averaging fewer than five per sample, were removed before analysis. A difference in abundance of at least 32-fold between compartments was used to define tumor-enriched and baseline blood-enriched clonotypes. Clonotypes expanded or contracted between blood time points were identified with a beta-binomial differential abundance model. Tumor-blood repertoire similarity was measured with the Baroni-Urbani and Buser coefficient, and group comparisons used two-tailed Wilcoxon tests in R. TCRdb carries this immuneACCESS record with in-frame sequences only. Its versions omit some clonotypes, under half of them owing to an unresolved V gene in the studies checked, with the rest unexplained. The DNA gave D and trimming, while V, J and clone size come from that table. A total of 160,000 or so clones appear in this sample, about 87% of them only once. The ten largest clones add up to 13% of the sample.

Sample time point, as interpreted from the label and publication: blood 2 weeks post-SBRT. Per the publication, the treatment or condition label means: 15 Gy SBRT to primary tumor, nephrectomy 4 weeks later. Serial peripheral blood from radiation-treated patients was sampled at baseline, 2 weeks and 4 weeks after SBRT to track tumor-enriched clonotypes. Every patient had renal cell carcinoma of clear cell pathology. Genomic DNA for TCR sequencing was prepared using the QIAamp DNA Blood Mini Kit (Qiagen). The analyses included only samples that passed all quality control checks. The paper's findings and limits, for the study overall: Tracking of blood repertoire dynamics stopped at less than five weeks after treatment, with no follow-up past that point. The single-armed trial design could not address effects of radiation dose or scheduling on the TCR repertoire. No pretreatment tumor biopsies were available, so the baseline intratumoral presence of clonotypes could not be determined. In blood, the top tumor clonotypes increased between baseline and 2 weeks post-radiation and then shrank by 4 weeks, which suggests that tumor-resident clones expanded only transiently.

This sequence uses TRBV5-4 and TRBJ2-3; TRBD2 is a possible D gene, resting on 6 matching bases. This TCR was sampled from a woman between 50 and 59 years old with renal cell carcinoma. The sample here was blood, taken from a patient whose treatment included radiotherapy and nephrectomy. The DNA sequence is as follows: TGTGCCAGCAGCTCGACTAGATCCTCCCCAGATACGCAGTATTTT. It translates as CASSSTRSSPDTQYF.